The clone carrying this TCR beta chain was observed a handful of times. The DNA is left out, because the CDR3 cannot be placed on it with certainty; the CDR3 is given as TCRdb lists it. The CDR3 is 15 amino acids in total, end residues counted. The entry originates in a study of blood T cells in healthy people across ages. It was with a sample-barcoded 5' primer and a J-beta primer mix that a second PCR of roughly 7 to 12 cycles was run. TCRdb independently ran MiXCR on the 5' RACE reads; one entry per CDR3 protein. The table has about 1.8 million distinct CDR3 sequences, approximately 50% seen once.

This receptor was taken from a woman in her forties in good health. The chain couples TRBV21-1 to TRBJ2-7; the table's D call TRBD1 went unverified against the DNA. TRBV21-1 is shown as a pseudogene. The sequencing input was blood. The CDR3 protein is CASSKVGQGSYEQYF.